The present T cell receptor beta chain was sequenced within a study of T cell repertoires in cytomegalovirus infection. This clonotype was seen ten or more times. As yet, its antigen is unknown. With 5 bases clipped from V and 6 bases from J, the junction kept 8 bases outside the gene matches. The CDR3 has 15 amino acids. The germline V gene has CDR1 SGHTA and CDR2 FQGNSA. TCRdb called the reads again in MiXCR, with one record for every CDR3 protein. The table includes approximately 700,000 distinct CDR3 sequences, under 40% detected once. General observations from the study: HLA-C-restricted, CMV-specific TCR beta clonotypes were dominant ex vivo.

Sequencing was carried out using PBMCs. This sequence originates from a human donor in good health (CMV status not recorded). Some clones in this sample may be carry-over from other donors' samples. The gene calls are TRBV7-2 and TRBJ2-2, with 8 bases matching TRBD2. CDR3: CASSQSGGRAGELFF. CDR3 DNA: TGTGCCAGCAGCCAGAGCGGGGGACGGGCCGGGGAGCTGTTTTTT. Using reference TRBV7-2 and TRBJ2-2 for the parts outside the CDR3, the full variable domain is GAGVSQSPSNKVTEKGKDVELRCDPISGHTALYWYRQSLGQGLEFLIYFQGNSAPDKSGLPSDRFSAERTGGSVSTLTIQRTQQEDSAVYLCASSQSGGRAGELFFGEGSRLTVL.